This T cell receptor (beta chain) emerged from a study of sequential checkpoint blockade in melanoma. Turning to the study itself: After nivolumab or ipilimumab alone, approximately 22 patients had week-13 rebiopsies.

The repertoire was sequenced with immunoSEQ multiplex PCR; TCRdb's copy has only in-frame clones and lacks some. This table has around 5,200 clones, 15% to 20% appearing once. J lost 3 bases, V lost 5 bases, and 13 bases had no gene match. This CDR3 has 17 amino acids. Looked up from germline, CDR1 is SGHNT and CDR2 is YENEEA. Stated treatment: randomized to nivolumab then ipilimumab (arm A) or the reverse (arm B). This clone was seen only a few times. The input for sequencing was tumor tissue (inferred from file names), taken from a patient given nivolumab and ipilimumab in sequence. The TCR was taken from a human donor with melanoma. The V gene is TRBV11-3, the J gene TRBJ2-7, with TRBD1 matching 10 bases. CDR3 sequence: CASSVPRQGAVSYEQYF. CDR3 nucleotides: TGTGCCAGCAGCGTTCCTCGACAGGGGGCCGTGAGCTACGAGCAGTACTTC.